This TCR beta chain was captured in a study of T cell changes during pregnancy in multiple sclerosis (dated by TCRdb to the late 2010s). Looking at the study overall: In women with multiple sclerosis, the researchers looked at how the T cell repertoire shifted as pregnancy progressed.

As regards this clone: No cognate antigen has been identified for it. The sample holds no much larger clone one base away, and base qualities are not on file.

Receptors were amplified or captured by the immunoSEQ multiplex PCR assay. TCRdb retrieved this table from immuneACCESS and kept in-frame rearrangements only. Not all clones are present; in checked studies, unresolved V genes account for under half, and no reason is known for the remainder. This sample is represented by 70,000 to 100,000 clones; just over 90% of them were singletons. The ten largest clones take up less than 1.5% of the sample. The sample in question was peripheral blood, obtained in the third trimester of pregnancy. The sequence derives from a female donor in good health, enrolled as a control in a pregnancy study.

The CDR3 region: CASSLVGNYNYNEQFF. At the DNA level, the sequence is TGCGCCAGCAGCTTGGTGGGCAATTACAACTACAATGAGCAGTTCTTC. The V and J genes are TRBV5-1 and TRBJ2-1, with no D gene named confidently. V and J lose 0 bases and 3 bases, and a span of 13 bases separates them. Including cysteine and phenylalanine, the CDR3 has 16 amino acids. Just the 48-base CDR3 DNA is kept, in frame starting at base 1. According to the germline V gene, CDR1 reads SGHRS and CDR2 reads YFSETQ.